This TCR beta chain was sequenced in a study of shared clonotypes between healthy human individuals. General study points: Deeper or shallower sequencing was expected to change how clonotypes are shared among donors. Naive CD4 clonotypes overlapped across a few donors at around 5%.

For this clone: No antigen is known for it.

Several immunoSEQ plates held equal portions of the genomic DNA taken from each subset. Each sorted subset replicate got 200 ng genomic DNA, 30,000 or so genomes. TCRdb's copy holds only in-frame clones and misses some; the assay was immunoSEQ multiplex PCR. The sample records 2 million to 2.5 million clones, approximately 96% being singletons. The ends were cut back, 5 bases at V and 8 bases at J, with 12 bases in the middle. The CDR3 is 13 amino acids. CDR1 and CDR2 from the germline V gene are SEHNR and FQNEAQ (reference sequence). Sequencing was performed on naive CD4+ T cells sorted from blood. Specified subset: CD45RA+ positively selected. The source is a man aged 18 to 29 in good health. The chain joins TRBV7-9 to TRBJ2-2; D is unresolved. The CDR3, as DNA: TGTGCCAGCAGCCCCCCGTCATCTGGGGAGCTGTTTTTT. This translates into CASSPPSSGELFF.